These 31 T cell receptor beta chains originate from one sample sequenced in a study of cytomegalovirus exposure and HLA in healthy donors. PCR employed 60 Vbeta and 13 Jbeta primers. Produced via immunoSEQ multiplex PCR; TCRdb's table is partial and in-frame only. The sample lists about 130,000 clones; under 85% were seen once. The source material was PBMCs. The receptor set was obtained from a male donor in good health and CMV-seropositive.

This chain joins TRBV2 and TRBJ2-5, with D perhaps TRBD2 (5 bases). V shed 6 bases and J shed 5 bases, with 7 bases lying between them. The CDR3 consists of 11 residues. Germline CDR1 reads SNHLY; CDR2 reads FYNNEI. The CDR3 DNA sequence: TGTGCCAGCAGCCGAGGGGAGACCCAGTACTTC. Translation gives CASSRGETQYF.

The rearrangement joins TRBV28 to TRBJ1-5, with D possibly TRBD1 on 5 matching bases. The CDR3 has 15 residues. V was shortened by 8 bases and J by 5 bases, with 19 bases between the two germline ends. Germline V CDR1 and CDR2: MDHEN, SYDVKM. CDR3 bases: TGTGCCAGCGCACCCCGGGCCCCGGGGGATCAGCCCCAGCATTTT. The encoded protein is CASAPRAPGDQPQHF.

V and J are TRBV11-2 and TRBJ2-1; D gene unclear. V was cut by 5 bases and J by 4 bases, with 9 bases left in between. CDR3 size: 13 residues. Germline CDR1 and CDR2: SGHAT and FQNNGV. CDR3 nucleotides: TGTGCCAGCAGCAGCACACTATACAATGAGCAGTTCTTC. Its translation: CASSSTLYNEQFF.

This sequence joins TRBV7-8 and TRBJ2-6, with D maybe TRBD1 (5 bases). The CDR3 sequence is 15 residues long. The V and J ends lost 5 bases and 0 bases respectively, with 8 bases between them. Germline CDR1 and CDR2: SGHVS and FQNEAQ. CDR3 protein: CASSITGSGANVLTF. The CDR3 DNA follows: TGTGCCAGCAGCATCACAGGCTCTGGGGCCAACGTCCTGACTTTC.

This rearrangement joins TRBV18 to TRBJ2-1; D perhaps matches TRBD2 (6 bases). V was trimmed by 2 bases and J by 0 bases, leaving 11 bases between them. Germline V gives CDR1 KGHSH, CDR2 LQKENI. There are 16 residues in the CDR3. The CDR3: CASSPTSPASYNEQFF. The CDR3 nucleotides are TGTGCCAGCTCACCAACTAGCCCAGCCTCCTACAATGAGCAGTTCTTC.

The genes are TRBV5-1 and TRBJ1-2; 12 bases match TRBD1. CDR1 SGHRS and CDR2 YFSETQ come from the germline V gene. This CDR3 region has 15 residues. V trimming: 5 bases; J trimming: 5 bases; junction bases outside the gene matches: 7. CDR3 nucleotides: TGCGCCAGCAGTCCCGGGACAGGGGGCCTGTATGGCTACACCTTC. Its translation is CASSPGTGGLYGYTF.

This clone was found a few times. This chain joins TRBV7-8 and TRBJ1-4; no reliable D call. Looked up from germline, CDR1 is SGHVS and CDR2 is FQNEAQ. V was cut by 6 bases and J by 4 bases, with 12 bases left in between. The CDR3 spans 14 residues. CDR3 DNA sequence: TGTGCCAGCAGGGTGGGAGGCCTTAATGAAAAACTGTTTTTT. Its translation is CASRVGGLNEKLFF.

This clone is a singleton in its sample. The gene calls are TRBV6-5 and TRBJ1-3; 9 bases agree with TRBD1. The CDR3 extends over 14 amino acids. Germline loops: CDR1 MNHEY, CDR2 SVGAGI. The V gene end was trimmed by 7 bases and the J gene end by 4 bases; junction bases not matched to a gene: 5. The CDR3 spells CASTRTGAGNTIYF. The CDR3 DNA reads TGTGCCAGCACCCGGACAGGGGCCGGAAACACCATATATTTT.

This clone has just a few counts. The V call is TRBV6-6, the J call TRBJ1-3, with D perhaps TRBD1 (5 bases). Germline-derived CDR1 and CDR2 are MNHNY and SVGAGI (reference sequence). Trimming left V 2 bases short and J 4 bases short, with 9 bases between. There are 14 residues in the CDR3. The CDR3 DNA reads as TGTGCCAGCAGTTACCAGGGTTCCGGAAACACCATATATTTT. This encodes CASSYQGSGNTIYF.

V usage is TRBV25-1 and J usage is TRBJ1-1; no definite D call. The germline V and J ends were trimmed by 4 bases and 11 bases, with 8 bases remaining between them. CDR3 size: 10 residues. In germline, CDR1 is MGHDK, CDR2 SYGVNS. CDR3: CASSGVEAFF. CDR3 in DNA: TGTGCCAGCAGTGGGGTGGAGGCTTTCTTT.

CDR3 loop: CASSLRGNTEAFF. For the CDR3, the DNA is TGCGCCAGCAGCTTGAGAGGGAACACTGAAGCTTTCTTT. The chain recombines TRBV5-1 with TRBJ1-1; no definite D call. The germline CDR1 and CDR2 sequences are SGHRS and YFSETQ. The CDR3 has 13 residues. Deletions cut 1 base from V and 1 base from J, with 5 bases between.

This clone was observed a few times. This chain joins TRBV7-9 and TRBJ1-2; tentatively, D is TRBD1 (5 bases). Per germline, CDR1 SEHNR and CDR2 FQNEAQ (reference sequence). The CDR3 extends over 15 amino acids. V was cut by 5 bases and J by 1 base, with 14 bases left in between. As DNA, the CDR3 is TGTGCCAGCAGCGCGGGGGGGACGATTAACTATGGCTACACCTTC. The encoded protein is CASSAGGTINYGYTF.

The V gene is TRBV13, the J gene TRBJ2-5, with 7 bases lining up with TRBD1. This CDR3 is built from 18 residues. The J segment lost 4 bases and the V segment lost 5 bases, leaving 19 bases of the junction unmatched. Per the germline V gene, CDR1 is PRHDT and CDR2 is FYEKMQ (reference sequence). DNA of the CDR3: TGTGCCAGCAGCCCGCTGGGACAGTGGATGACAAGTTTAGAGACCCAGTACTTC. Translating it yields CASSPLGQWMTSLETQYF. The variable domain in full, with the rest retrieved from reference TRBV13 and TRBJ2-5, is AAGVIQSPRHLIKEKRETATLKCYPIPRHDTVYWYQQGPGQDPQFLISFYEKMQSDKGSIPDRFSAQQFSDYHSELNMSSLELGDSALYFCASSPLGQWMTSLETQYFGPGTRLLVL.

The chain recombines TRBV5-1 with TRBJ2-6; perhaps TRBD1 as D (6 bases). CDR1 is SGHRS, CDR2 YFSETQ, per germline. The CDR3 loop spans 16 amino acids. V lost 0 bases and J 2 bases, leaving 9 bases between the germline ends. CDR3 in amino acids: CASSLEGGAGANVLTF. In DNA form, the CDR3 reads TGCGCCAGCAGCTTGGAAGGGGGAGCTGGGGCCAACGTCCTGACTTTC.

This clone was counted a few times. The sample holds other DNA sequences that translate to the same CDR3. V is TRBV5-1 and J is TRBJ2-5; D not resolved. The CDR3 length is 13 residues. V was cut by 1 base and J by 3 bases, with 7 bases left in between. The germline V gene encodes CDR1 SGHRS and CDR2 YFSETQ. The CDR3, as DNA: TGCGCCAGCAGCTTGTACAGAGAAGAGACCCAGTACTTC. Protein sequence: CASSLYREETQYF.

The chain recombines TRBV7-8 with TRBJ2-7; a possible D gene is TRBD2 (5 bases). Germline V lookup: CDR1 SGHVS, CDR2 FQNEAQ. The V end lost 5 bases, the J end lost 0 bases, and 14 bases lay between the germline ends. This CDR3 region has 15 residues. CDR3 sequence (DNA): TGTGCCAGCAGCGGGGAGACGGTCAGCTCCTACGAGCAGTACTTC. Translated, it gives CASSGETVSSYEQYF.

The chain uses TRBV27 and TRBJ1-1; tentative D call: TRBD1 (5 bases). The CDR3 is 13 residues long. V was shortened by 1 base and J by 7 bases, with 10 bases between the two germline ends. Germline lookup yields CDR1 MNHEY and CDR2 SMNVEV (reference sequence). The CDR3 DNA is TGTGCCAGCAGTTTATATCGGGGACTTGAAGCTTTCTTT. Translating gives CASSLYRGLEAFF.

CDR3 in amino acids: CASSLSGVENTIYF. In DNA form, the CDR3 reads TGTGCCAGCAGCTTATCAGGGGTCGAAAACACCATATATTTT. This rearrangement joins TRBV7-9 to TRBJ1-3; perhaps TRBD1 as D (6 bases). In germline, CDR1 is SEHNR, CDR2 FQNEAQ (reference sequence). The V end lost 2 bases, the J end lost 6 bases, and 11 bases lay between the germline ends. The CDR3 length is 14 residues. The full variable domain, rest sourced from reference TRBV7-9 and TRBJ1-3, is DTGVSQNPRHKITKRGQNVTFRCDPISEHNRLYWYRQTLGQGPEFLTYFQNEAQLEKSRLLSDRFSAERPKGSFSTLEIQRTEQGDSAMYLCASSLSGVENTIYFGEGSWLTVV.

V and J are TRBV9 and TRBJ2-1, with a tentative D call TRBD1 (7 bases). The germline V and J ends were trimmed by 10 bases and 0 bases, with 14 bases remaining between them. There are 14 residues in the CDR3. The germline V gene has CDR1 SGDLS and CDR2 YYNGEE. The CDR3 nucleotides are TGTGCCGCCGCCAGGGGGGACTCCTACAATGAGCAGTTCTTC. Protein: CAAARGDSYNEQFF.

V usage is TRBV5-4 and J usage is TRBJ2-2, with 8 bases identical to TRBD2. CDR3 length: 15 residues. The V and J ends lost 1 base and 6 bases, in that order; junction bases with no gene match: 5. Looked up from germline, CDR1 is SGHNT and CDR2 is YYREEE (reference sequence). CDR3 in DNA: TGTGCCAGCAGCTTGTTTTTAGCGGGGTCCGGGGAGCTGTTTTTT. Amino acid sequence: CASSLFLAGSGELFF. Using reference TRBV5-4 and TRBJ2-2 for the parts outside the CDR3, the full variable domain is ETGVTQSPTHLIKTRGQQVTLRCSSQSGHNTVSWYQQALGQGPQFIFQYYREEENGRGNFPPRFSGLQFPNYSSELNVNALELDDSALYLCASSLFLAGSGELFFGEGSRLTVL.

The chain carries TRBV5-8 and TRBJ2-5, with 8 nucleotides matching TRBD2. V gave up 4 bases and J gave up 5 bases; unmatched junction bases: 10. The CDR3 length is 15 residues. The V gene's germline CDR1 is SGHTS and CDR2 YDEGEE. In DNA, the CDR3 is TGTGCCAGCAGCATTCAACCGGGACTAGGGGAGACCCAGTACTTC. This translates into CASSIQPGLGETQYF.

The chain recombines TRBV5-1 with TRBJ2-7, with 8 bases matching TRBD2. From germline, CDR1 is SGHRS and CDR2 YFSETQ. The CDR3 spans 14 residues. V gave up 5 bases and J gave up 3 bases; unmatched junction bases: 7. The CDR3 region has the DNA TGCGCCAGCAGTCAGGGGACTAGGGGCTACGAGCAGTACTTC. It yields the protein CASSQGTRGYEQYF.

The CDR3 reads CASSIPRDSYEQYF. In DNA form, the CDR3 reads TGTGCCAGCAGTATCCCTCGGGACAGCTACGAGCAGTACTTC. This rearrangement joins TRBV6-1 to TRBJ2-7; TRBD1 matches at 7 bases. The J segment lost 3 bases and the V segment lost 5 bases, leaving 7 bases of the junction unmatched. The CDR3 consists of 14 residues. The germline CDR1 and CDR2 sequences are MNHNS and SASEGT.

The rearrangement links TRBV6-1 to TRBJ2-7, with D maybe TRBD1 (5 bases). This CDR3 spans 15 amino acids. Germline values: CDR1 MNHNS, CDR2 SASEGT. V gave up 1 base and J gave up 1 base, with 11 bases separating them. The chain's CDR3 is CASSEGSRASYEQYF. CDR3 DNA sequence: TGTGCCAGCAGTGAAGGTTCCAGGGCGTCCTACGAGCAGTACTTC.

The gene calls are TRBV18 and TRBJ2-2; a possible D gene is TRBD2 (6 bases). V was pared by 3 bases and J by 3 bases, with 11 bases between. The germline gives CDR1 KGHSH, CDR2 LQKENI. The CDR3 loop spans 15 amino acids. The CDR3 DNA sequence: TGTGCCAGCTCACCGTTGTGGGGGGACACCGGGGAGCTGTTTTTT. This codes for CASSPLWGDTGELFF.

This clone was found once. CDR3 sequence (DNA): TGTGCCAGTAGAAGTTCTAGCGGGAGGAGTGTAGATACGCAGTATTTT. Encoded protein: CASRSSSGRSVDTQYF. J is TRBJ2-3 and V is TRBV19; the match to TRBD2 covers 11 bases. With 6 bases clipped from V and 5 bases from J, the junction kept 10 bases outside the gene matches. This CDR3 region has 16 residues. Germline assignment: CDR1 LNHDA and CDR2 SQIVND (reference sequence).

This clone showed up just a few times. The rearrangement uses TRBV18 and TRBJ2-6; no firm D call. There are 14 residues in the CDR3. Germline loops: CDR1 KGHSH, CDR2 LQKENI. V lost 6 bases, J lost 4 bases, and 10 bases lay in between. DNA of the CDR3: TGTGCCAGCTCGGTCGGTGAAGGGGCCAACGTCCTGACTTTC. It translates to CASSVGEGANVLTF.

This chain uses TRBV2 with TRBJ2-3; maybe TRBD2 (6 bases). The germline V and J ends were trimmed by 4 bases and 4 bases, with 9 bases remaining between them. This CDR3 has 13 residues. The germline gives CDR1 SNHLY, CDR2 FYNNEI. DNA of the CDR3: TGTGCCAGCAGTGGGGACTCAGCAGATACGCAGTATTTT. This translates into CASSGDSADTQYF.

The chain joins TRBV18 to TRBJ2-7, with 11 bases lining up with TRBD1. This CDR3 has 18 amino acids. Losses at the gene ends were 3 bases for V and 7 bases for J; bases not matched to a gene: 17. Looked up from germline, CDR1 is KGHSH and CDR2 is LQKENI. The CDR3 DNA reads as TGTGCCAGCTCACCCCGGGACAGGGGGGCGGGGGGGGAAGGGGAGCAGTACTTC. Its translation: CASSPRDRGAGGEGEQYF. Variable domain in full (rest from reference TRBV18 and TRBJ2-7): NAGVMQNPRHLVRRRGQEARLRCSPMKGHSHVYWYRQLPEEGLKFMVYLQKENIIDESGMPKERFSAEFPKEGPSILRIQQVVRGDSAAYFCASSPRDRGAGGEGEQYFGPGTRLTVT.

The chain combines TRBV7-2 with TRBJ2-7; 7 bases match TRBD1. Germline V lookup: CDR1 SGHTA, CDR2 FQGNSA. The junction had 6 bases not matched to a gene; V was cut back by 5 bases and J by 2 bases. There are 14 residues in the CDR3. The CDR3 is CASSARQGTYEQYF. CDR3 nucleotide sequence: TGTGCCAGCAGCGCCCGACAGGGAACCTACGAGCAGTACTTC.

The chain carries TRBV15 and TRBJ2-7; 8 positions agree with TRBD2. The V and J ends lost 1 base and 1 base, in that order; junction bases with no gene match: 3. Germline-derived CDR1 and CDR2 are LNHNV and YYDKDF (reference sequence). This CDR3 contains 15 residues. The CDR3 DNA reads TGTGCCACCAGCAGAGGGGCGGGAGGATCCTACGAGCAGTACTTC. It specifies CATSRGAGGSYEQYF.